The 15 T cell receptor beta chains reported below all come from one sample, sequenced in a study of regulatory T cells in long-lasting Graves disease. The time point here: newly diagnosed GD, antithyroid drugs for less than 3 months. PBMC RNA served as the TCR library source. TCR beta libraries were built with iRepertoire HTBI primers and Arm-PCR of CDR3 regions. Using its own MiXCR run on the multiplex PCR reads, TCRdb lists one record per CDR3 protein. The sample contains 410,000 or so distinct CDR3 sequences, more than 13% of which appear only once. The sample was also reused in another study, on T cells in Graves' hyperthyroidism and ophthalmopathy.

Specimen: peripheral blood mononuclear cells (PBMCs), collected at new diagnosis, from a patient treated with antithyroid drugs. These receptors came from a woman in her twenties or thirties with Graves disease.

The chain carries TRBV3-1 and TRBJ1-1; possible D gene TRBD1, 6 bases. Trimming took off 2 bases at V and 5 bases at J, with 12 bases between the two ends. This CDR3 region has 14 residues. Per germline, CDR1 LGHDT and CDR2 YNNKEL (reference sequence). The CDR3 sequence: CASSQSAGATEAFF. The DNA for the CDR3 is TGTGCCAGCAGCCAATCAGCGGGGGCGACTGAAGCTTTCTTT.

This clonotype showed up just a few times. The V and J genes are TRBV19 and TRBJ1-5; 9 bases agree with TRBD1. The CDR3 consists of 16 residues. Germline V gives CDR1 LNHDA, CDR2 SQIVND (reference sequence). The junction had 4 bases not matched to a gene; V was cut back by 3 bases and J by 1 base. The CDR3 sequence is CASSITGGFSNQPQHF. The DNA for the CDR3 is TGTGCCAGTAGTATCACAGGGGGCTTCAGCAATCAGCCCCAGCATTTT.

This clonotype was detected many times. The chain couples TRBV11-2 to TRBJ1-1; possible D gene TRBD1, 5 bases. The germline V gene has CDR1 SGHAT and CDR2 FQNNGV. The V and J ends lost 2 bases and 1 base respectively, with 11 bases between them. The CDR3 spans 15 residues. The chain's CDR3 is CASSLLGTQNTEAFF. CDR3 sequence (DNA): TGTGCCAGCAGCTTATTAGGGACCCAGAACACTGAAGCTTTCTTT.

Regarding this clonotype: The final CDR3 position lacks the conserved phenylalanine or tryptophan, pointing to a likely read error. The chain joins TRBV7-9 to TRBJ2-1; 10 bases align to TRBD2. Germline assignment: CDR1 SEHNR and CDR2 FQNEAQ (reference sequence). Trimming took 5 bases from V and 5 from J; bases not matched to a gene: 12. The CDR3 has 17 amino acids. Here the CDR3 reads CASSTAPGTSADNEQFS. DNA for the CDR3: TGTGCCAGCAGCACCGCCCCCGGGACTAGCGCGGACAATGAGCAGTTCTCC.

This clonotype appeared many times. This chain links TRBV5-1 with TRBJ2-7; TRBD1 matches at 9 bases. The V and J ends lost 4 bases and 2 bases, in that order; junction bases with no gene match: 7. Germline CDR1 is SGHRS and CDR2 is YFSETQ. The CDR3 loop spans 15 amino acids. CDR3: CASSVGTGQPYEQYF. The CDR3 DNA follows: TGCGCCAGCAGCGTCGGGACAGGGCAACCCTACGAGCAGTACTTC. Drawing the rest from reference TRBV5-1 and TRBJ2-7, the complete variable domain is KAGVTQTPRYLIKTRGQQVTLSCSPISGHRSVSWYQQTPGQGLQFLFEYFSETQRNKGNFPGRFSGRQFSNSRSEMNVSTLELGDSALYLCASSVGTGQPYEQYFGPGTRLTVT.

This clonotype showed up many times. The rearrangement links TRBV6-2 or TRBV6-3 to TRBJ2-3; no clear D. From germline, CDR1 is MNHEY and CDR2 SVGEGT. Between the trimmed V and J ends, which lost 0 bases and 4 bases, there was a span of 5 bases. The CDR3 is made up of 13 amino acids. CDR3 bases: TGTGCCAGCAGTTACTCCTCGGCAGATACGCAGTATTTT. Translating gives CASSYSSADTQYF.

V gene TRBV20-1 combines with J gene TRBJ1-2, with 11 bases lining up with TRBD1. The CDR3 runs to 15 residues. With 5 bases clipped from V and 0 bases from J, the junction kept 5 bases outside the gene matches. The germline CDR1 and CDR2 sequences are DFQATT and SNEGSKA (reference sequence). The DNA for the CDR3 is TGCAGTGCTGGGACAGGGGGACACGCTAACTATGGCTACACCTTC. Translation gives CSAGTGGHANYGYTF.

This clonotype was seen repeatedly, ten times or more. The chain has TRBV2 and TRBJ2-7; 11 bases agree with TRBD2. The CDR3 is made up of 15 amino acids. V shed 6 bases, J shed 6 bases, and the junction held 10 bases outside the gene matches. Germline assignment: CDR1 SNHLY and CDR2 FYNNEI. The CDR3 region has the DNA TGTGCCAGCAGCAGACTAGCGGGACAGGTCGGCGAGCAGTACTTC. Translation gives CASSRLAGQVGEQYF.

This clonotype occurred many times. The CDR3 nucleotides are TGTGCCAGCAGCTACCCGGGACAGGGGCACTACGAGCAGTACTTC. Residues: CASSYPGQGHYEQYF. The chain couples TRBV7-2 to TRBJ2-7; 10 nucleotides match TRBD1. The CDR3 runs 15 residues. Losses at the gene ends were 4 bases for V and 3 bases for J; bases not matched to a gene: 6. Germline V gene sequence: CDR1 SGHTA, CDR2 FQGNSA.

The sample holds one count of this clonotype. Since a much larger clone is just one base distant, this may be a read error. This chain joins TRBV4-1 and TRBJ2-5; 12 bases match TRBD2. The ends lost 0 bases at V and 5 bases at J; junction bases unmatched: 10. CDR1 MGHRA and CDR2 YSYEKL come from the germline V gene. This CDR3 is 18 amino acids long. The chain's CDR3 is CASSQDRLAGGPAETQYF. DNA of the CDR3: TGCGCCAGCAGCCAAGACCGTCTAGCGGGAGGGCCGGCGGAGACCCAGTACTTC.

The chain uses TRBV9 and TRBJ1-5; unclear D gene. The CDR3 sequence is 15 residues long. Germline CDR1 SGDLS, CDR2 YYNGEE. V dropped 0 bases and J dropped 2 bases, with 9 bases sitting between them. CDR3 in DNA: TGTGCCAGCAGCGTAGATGGGTTGCGCAATCAGCCCCAGCATTTT. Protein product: CASSVDGLRNQPQHF. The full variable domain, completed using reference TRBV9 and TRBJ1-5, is DSGVTQTPKHLITATGQRVTLRCSPRSGDLSVYWYQQSLDQGLQFLIQYYNGEERAKGNILERFSAQQFPDLHSELNLSSLELGDSALYFCASSVDGLRNQPQHFGDGTRLSIL.

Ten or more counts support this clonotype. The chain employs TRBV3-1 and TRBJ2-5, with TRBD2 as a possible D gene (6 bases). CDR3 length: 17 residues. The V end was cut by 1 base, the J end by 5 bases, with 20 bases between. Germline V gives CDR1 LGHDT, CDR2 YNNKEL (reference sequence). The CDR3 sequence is CASSQGTLTSGVETQYF. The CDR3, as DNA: TGTGCCAGCAGCCAAGGGACCCTGACTAGTGGGGTTGAGACCCAGTACTTC.

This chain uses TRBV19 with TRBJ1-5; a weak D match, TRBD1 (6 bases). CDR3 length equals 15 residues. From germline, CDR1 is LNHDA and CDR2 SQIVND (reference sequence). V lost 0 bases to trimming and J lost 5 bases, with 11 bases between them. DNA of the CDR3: TGTGCCAGTAGTATAGAGAACAGGGTTTATCAGCCCCAGCATTTT. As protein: CASSIENRVYQPQHF.

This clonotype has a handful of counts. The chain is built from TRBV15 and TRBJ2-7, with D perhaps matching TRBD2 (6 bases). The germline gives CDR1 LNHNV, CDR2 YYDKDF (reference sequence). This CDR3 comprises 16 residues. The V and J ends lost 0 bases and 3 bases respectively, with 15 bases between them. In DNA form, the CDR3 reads TGTGCCACCAGCAGAGATGGAGGGCCCCGAGACTACGAGCAGTACTTC. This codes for CATSRDGGPRDYEQYF.

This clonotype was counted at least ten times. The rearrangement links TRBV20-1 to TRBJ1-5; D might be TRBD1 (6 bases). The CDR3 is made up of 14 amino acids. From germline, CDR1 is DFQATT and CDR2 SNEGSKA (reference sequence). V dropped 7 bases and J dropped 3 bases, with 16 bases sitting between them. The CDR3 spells CSVRGRGDNQPQHF. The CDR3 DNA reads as TGCAGTGTTAGGGGCAGGGGAGACAATCAGCCCCAGCATTTT.